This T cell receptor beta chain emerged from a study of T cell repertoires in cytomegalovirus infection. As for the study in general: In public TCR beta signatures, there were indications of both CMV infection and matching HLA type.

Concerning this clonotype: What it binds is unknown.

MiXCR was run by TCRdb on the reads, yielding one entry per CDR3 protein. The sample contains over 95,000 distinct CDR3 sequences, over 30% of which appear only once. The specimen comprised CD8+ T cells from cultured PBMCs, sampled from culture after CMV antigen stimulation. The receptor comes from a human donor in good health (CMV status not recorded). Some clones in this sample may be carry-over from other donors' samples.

The CDR3 sequence: CASSRDRVDYEQYF. The CDR3 DNA sequence: TGTGCCAGCAGTCGAGACAGGGTGGACTACGAGCAGTACTTC. The genes are TRBV6-8 and TRBJ2-7, with 7 bases lining up with TRBD1. The CDR3 totals 14 residues. V dropped 5 bases and J dropped 3; count of bases not matched to a gene: 7. Germline CDR1 MNHGY, CDR2 SAAAGT.